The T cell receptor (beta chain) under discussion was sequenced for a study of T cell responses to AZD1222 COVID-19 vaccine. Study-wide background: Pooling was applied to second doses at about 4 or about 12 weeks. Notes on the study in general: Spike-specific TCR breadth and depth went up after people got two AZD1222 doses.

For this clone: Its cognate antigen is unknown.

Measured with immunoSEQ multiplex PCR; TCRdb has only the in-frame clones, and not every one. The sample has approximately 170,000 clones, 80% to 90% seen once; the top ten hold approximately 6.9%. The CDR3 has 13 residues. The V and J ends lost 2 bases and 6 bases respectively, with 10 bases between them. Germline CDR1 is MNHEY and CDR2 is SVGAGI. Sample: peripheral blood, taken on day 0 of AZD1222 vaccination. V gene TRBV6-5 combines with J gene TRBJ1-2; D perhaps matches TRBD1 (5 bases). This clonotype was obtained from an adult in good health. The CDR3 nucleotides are TGTGCCAGCAGTTACCTAGGGGTTGATGGCTACACCTTC. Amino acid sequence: CASSYLGVDGYTF.